The 32 T cell receptor beta chains presented below share a single source sample, sequenced in a study of blood T cell repertoires in COVID-19. Here immunoSEQ multiplex PCR was the method, and the copy in TCRdb shows in-frame clones only, minus some. Of over 400,000 clones in the sample, roughly nine tenths were seen once. The source material was PBMCs or T cells enriched from blood (not recorded which). These TCRs come from a woman aged 55-70 years who had recovered from COVID-19.

Notes on this clone: With a much larger clone just one base away, this may be a read error. The chain couples TRBV6-5 to TRBJ1-2; tentative D call: TRBD1 (5 bases). This CDR3 is built from 13 residues. Germline V lookup: CDR1 MNHEY, CDR2 SVGAGI. Trimming left V 6 bases short and J 1 base short, with 9 bases between. The CDR3 is CASSLTDNYGYTF. For the CDR3, the DNA is TGTGCCAGCAGCTTGACAGATAACTATGGCTACACCTTC.

CDR3 residues: CASSPYSSYNSPLHF. CDR3 coding DNA: TGTGCCAGCTCACCCTACAGCTCCTATAATTCACCCCTCCACTTT. The V call is TRBV18, the J call TRBJ1-6; no clear D gene. Germline V gene sequence: CDR1 KGHSH, CDR2 LQKENI. This CDR3 is built from 15 residues. Trimming took 3 bases from V and 0 from J, leaving 6 bases between them.

The chain joins TRBV6-5 to TRBJ2-7, with 12 positions matching TRBD1. Germline V lookup: CDR1 MNHEY, CDR2 SVGAGI. Trimming removed 6 bases from V and 5 bases from J; junction bases left unmatched: 8. There are 15 residues in the CDR3. The CDR3 loop reads CASSLSGTGGDEQYF. The CDR3 DNA follows: TGTGCCAGCAGCCTTTCCGGGACAGGGGGCGACGAGCAGTACTTC.

The rearrangement uses TRBV9 and TRBJ1-3; 7 bases fit TRBD1. CDR3 length: 17 residues. Germline loops: CDR1 SGDLS, CDR2 YYNGEE. With V trimmed by 4 bases and J by 0 bases, 10 bases remained unmatched. CDR3 nucleotides: TGTGCCAGCAGCCCCGGAGGGGGGACAGTCTCTGGAAACACCATATATTTT. Its translation: CASSPGGGTVSGNTIYF.

The chain combines TRBV2 with TRBJ1-5; TRBD1 aligns across 8 bases. The junction had 4 bases not matched to a gene; V was cut back by 6 bases and J by 6 bases. This CDR3 is 13 amino acids long. Germline CDR1 and CDR2: SNHLY and FYNNEI. For the CDR3, the DNA is TGTGCCAGCAGAAGGACAGGGATTCAGCCCCAGCATTTT. It specifies CASRRTGIQPQHF.

This chain joins TRBV3-1 (or the pseudogene TRBV3-2) and TRBJ2-5; TRBD2 agrees at 8 bases. The germline CDR1 and CDR2 sequences are LGHDT and YNNKEL (reference sequence). CDR3 length equals 17 residues. The V segment lost 0 bases and the J segment 4 bases; nucleotides outside the gene matches: 10. The CDR3 sequence: CASSQDYPGGGRETQYF. DNA of the CDR3: TGTGCCAGCAGCCAAGATTACCCGGGAGGGGGTAGAGAGACCCAGTACTTC.

This sequence joins TRBV4-1 and TRBJ2-6; a possible D gene is TRBD1 (5 bases). The V gene's germline CDR1 is MGHRA and CDR2 YSYEKL. This CDR3 comprises 17 residues. V lost 0 bases and J 4 bases, leaving 13 bases between the germline ends. The CDR3 DNA sequence: TGCGCCAGCAGCCAAGATCCCGGCAGGGCGGGGGCCAACGTCCTGACTTTC. This gives the protein CASSQDPGRAGANVLTF.

V is TRBV25-1 and J is TRBJ2-1; 7 bases map to TRBD2. The CDR3 is 11 residues long. Trimming removed 8 bases from V and 15 bases from J; junction bases left unmatched: 10. Germline CDR1 is MGHDK and CDR2 is SYGVNS. Here the CDR3 reads CASGGGAARFF. In DNA form, the CDR3 reads TGTGCCAGCGGGGGAGGGGCCGCTCGGTTCTTC.

This clone showed up just once. This sequence joins TRBV7-8 and TRBJ1-6; 9 bases align to TRBD1. The CDR3 extends over 16 amino acids. Unmatched junction bases numbered 10, after V lost 3 bases and J lost 10 bases. Germline V gives CDR1 SGHVS, CDR2 FQNEAQ. DNA of the CDR3: TGTGCCAGCAGCTTGAACCCGGGACAGGGAGTCTCACCCCTCCACTTT. This sequence encodes CASSLNPGQGVSPLHF.

This chain uses TRBV19 with TRBJ2-2; D unresolved. Trimming left V 5 bases short and J 2 bases short, with 12 bases between. The CDR3 is made up of 15 amino acids. Germline-derived CDR1 and CDR2 are LNHDA and SQIVND (reference sequence). CDR3 DNA: TGTGCCAGTAGTTCGCGGAGTCACAACACCGGGGAGCTGTTTTTT. Protein product: CASSSRSHNTGELFF. The whole variable domain, filled in from reference TRBV19 and TRBJ2-2, reads DGGITQSPKYLFRKEGQNVTLSCEQNLNHDAMYWYRQDPGQGLRLIYYSQIVNDFQKGDIAEGYSVSREKKESFPLTVTSAQKNPTAFYLCASSSRSHNTGELFFGEGSRLTVL.

The chain couples TRBV3-1 (or the pseudogene TRBV3-2) to TRBJ1-1, with 7 bases identical to TRBD1. This CDR3 region has 12 residues. V shed 6 bases, J shed 4 bases, and the junction held 2 bases outside the gene matches. Germline-derived CDR1 and CDR2 are LGHDT and YNNKEL (reference sequence). In DNA, the CDR3 is TGTGCCAGCAGTCAGGGGGGCACTGAAGCTTTCTTT. As protein: CASSQGGTEAFF.

This chain links TRBV27 with TRBJ1-5; D perhaps matches TRBD1 (6 bases). Germline assignment: CDR1 MNHEY and CDR2 SMNVEV (reference sequence). The CDR3 contains 14 residues. V was shortened by 4 bases and J by 3 bases, with 10 bases between the two germline ends. The CDR3 reads CASSYRADNQPQHF. The CDR3 DNA reads TGTGCCAGCAGTTACAGGGCGGACAATCAGCCCCAGCATTTT.

The J gene is TRBJ1-2, the V gene TRBV28, with 7 positions matching TRBD1. CDR3 length equals 16 residues. Germline CDR1 MDHEN, CDR2 SYDVKM. The V segment lost 2 bases and the J segment 5 bases; nucleotides outside the gene matches: 11. DNA for the CDR3: TGTGCCAGCAGTTTAAGAACCGGGACAGCTTTATATGGCTACACCTTC. It yields the protein CASSLRTGTALYGYTF.

The chain links TRBV11-2 to TRBJ1-1, with 7 bases that match TRBD1. Trimming cost V 5 bases and J 4 bases; bases outside gene matches: 13. The CDR3 runs 16 residues. Looked up from germline, CDR1 is SGHAT and CDR2 is FQNNGV. The DNA for the CDR3 is TGTGCCAGCAGCGTGACAGGGATAGGAGTTGCCACTGAAGCTTTCTTT. The encoded protein is CASSVTGIGVATEAFF.

The genes are TRBV7-9 and TRBJ2-3; D gene unclear. Germline V gene sequence: CDR1 SEHNR, CDR2 FQNEAQ (reference sequence). Trimming left V 1 base short and J 4 bases short, with 6 bases between. The CDR3 sequence is 13 residues long. The CDR3 DNA reads as TGTGCCAGCAGCTTAGATGGGCCAGATACGCAGTATTTT. Its translation is CASSLDGPDTQYF.

J is TRBJ2-2 and V is TRBV18, with D maybe TRBD1 (6 bases). This CDR3 has 16 amino acids. The V gene's germline CDR1 is KGHSH and CDR2 LQKENI. Trimming removed 3 bases at V and 3 bases at J, with 14 bases between. The CDR3 loop reads CASSPARGPDTGELFF. The CDR3 DNA reads as TGTGCCAGCTCACCTGCCAGGGGTCCGGACACCGGGGAGCTGTTTTTT.

This chain's CDR3 is CASSPDRVDEQFF. The CDR3 coding sequence is TGTGCCAGCTCCCCCGACAGGGTCGATGAGCAGTTCTTC. The chain recombines TRBV18 with TRBJ2-1, with 7 bases fitting TRBD1. V gave up 6 bases and J gave up 8 bases; unmatched junction bases: 7. The CDR3 runs 13 residues. From germline, CDR1 is KGHSH and CDR2 LQKENI.

This clone has just one count. This chain uses TRBV7-9 with TRBJ1-1; D uncertain. Germline V gene sequence: CDR1 SEHNR, CDR2 FQNEAQ (reference sequence). The CDR3 is 11 amino acids. The V end was cut by 5 bases, the J end by 6 bases, with 7 bases between. The CDR3 DNA is TGTGCCAGCAGCCAAACGGCTGAAGCTTTCTTT. It yields the protein CASSQTAEAFF.

This rearrangement joins TRBV3-1 (or the pseudogene TRBV3-2) to TRBJ1-6; 8 nucleotides align to TRBD1. The junction had 13 bases not matched to a gene; V was cut back by 2 bases and J by 13 bases. Per germline, CDR1 LGHDT and CDR2 YNNKEL (reference sequence). The CDR3 totals 16 residues. In nucleotides, the CDR3 is TGTGCCAGCAGCCAACTAGGCGGACAGGGACAGTCCCCCCTCCACTTT. Translating it yields CASSQLGGQGQSPLHF.

This clone was observed a single time. The chain couples TRBV6-5 to TRBJ1-1; 7 bases map to TRBD1. The CDR3 sequence is 16 residues long. The V segment lost 0 bases and the J segment 1 base; nucleotides outside the gene matches: 5. Germline values: CDR1 MNHEY, CDR2 SVGAGI. The CDR3 loop reads CASSYSMRGPNTEAFF. For the CDR3, the DNA is TGTGCCAGCAGTTACTCGATGAGGGGGCCGAACACTGAAGCTTTCTTT.

V and J are TRBV5-1 and TRBJ1-2; no firm D call. Per the germline V gene, CDR1 is SGHRS and CDR2 is YFSETQ. Between the trimmed V and J ends, which lost 1 base and 6 bases, there was a span of 13 bases. This CDR3 has 14 amino acids. The CDR3 DNA reads TGCGCCAGCAGCTTGTTGTCTGGGGAGGATGGCTACACCTTC. This encodes CASSLLSGEDGYTF.

CDR3 amino acids: CASITRTGGNEQFF. In DNA form, the CDR3 reads TGTGCCAGCATCACGAGGACAGGGGGCAATGAGCAGTTCTTC. This chain joins TRBV27 and TRBJ2-1; 10 positions match TRBD1. Per the germline V gene, CDR1 is MNHEY and CDR2 is SMNVEV (reference sequence). The CDR3 has 14 residues. V was pared by 7 bases and J by 6 bases, with 6 bases of the junction left unmatched.

The genes are TRBV5-6 and TRBJ1-1; no definite D call. CDR3 size: 14 residues. Trimming pared 6 bases from V and 4 bases from J, leaving 16 bases between. CDR1 and CDR2 (germline): SGHDT, YYEEEE. The CDR3 DNA follows: TGTGCCAGCATACACCCGCGGAGTGGCACTGAAGCTTTCTTT. It is translated as CASIHPRSGTEAFF.

The V gene is TRBV11-2, the J gene TRBJ2-7; 10 bases are a match to TRBD1. V was clipped by 5 bases and J by 6 bases; unmatched bases: 10. CDR1 is SGHAT, CDR2 FQNNGV, per germline. This CDR3 is 15 amino acids long. Here the CDR3 reads CASSRRGTGEGEQYF. For the CDR3, the DNA is TGTGCCAGCAGCCGGAGGGGGACAGGGGAGGGCGAGCAGTACTTC.

The chain is built from TRBV27 and TRBJ1-2, with a tentative D call TRBD1 (5 bases). Trimming stripped 5 bases from V and 2 bases from J, with 12 bases between. The CDR3 has 14 residues. The germline V gene encodes CDR1 MNHEY and CDR2 SMNVEV (reference sequence). The CDR3 is CASSPAGTNYGYTF. CDR3 bases: TGTGCCAGCAGTCCCGCGGGGACCAACTATGGCTACACCTTC.

This rearrangement joins TRBV12-3 or TRBV12-4 to TRBJ2-5; no clear D. V was clipped by 7 bases and J by 4 bases, with 7 bases between them. The CDR3 consists of 11 residues. CDR3 region: CASTLGETQYF. In nucleotides, the CDR3 is TGTGCCAGCACCCTAGGAGAGACCCAGTACTTC.

The V gene is TRBV7-8, the J gene TRBJ1-4; 9 bases align to TRBD1. V trimming: 5 bases; J trimming: 3 bases; junction bases outside the gene matches: 7. The CDR3 is 16 residues long. Germline V gene sequence: CDR1 SGHVS, CDR2 FQNEAQ. The CDR3 is CASSLRDRVPNEKLFF. CDR3 nucleotide sequence: TGTGCCAGCAGCCTCCGGGACAGGGTACCTAATGAAAAACTGTTTTTT.

The rearrangement uses TRBV24-1 and TRBJ1-5; 7 bases are shared with TRBD1. J was trimmed by 4 bases and V by 3 bases; bases with no gene match: 5. Per the germline V gene, CDR1 is KGHDR and CDR2 is SFDVKD. The CDR3 covers 15 residues. In DNA form, the CDR3 reads TGTGCCACCAGTGATACCGGGACAGCGAATCAGCCCCAGCATTTT. Amino acid sequence: CATSDTGTANQPQHF.

V usage is TRBV10-3 and J usage is TRBJ1-1, with 7 bases aligning to TRBD1. Germline V gives CDR1 ENHRY, CDR2 SYGVKD. This CDR3 has 13 amino acids. J lost 1 base, V lost 7 bases, and 3 bases had no gene match. CDR3 in amino acids: CAIKGTANTEAFF. In nucleotides, the CDR3 is TGTGCCATCAAAGGGACAGCGAACACTGAAGCTTTCTTT.

The V and J genes are TRBV15 and TRBJ1-3, with D unclear. Trimming stripped 0 bases from V and 3 bases from J, with 6 bases between. The CDR3 sequence is 14 residues long. The germline gives CDR1 LNHNV, CDR2 YYDKDF (reference sequence). CDR3 sequence (DNA): TGTGCCACCAGCAGAGAGGCAGTTGGAAACACCATATATTTT. Amino acids: CATSREAVGNTIYF.

This CDR3 reads CASSFYSTGELFF. The CDR3 DNA sequence: TGTGCCAGCAGTTTTTATTCCACCGGGGAGCTGTTTTTT. This sequence joins TRBV27 and TRBJ2-2; no definite D call. The germline V gene has CDR1 MNHEY and CDR2 SMNVEV (reference sequence). The ends were cut back, 3 bases at V and 4 bases at J, with 6 bases in the middle. The CDR3 has 13 amino acids.

In the case of this clone: This sample also contains other DNA sequences that code for the same CDR3. The J gene is TRBJ1-6, the V gene TRBV5-1; tentatively, D is TRBD1 (6 bases). CDR3 size: 15 residues. V lost 4 bases and J 1 base, leaving 9 bases between the germline ends. Per germline, CDR1 SGHRS and CDR2 YFSETQ. CDR3 coding DNA: TGCGCCAGCAGCCTCAGGGGTTCCTATAATTCACCCCTCCACTTT. Protein: CASSLRGSYNSPLHF.